This TCR beta chain stems from a study of blood T cell repertoires in COVID-19. Study-level information: From the United States, Italy and Spain came samples of acute and convalescent COVID-19. The analysed material was cDNA or gDNA that came from T cells, B-cell-depleted T cells, or PBMCs.

There are 15 residues in the CDR3. With V trimmed by 1 base and J by 8 bases, 7 bases remained unmatched. Germline V gene data show CDR1 as SNHLY and CDR2 as FYNNEI. Libraries were prepared by immunoSEQ multiplex PCR; TCRdb keeps only in-frame clonotypes and omits some of them. The sample lists about 120,000 clones, about four fifths occurring once. Sequenced material: peripheral blood. V usage is TRBV2 and J usage is TRBJ2-5; 10 bases are a match to TRBD2. The TCR sequence derives from a man aged 55 to 70 with active or convalescent COVID-19. DNA for the CDR3: TGTGCCAGCAGTGAAGGGTCTAGCGGGAGTCTCACCCAGTACTTC. This encodes CASSEGSSGSLTQYF.